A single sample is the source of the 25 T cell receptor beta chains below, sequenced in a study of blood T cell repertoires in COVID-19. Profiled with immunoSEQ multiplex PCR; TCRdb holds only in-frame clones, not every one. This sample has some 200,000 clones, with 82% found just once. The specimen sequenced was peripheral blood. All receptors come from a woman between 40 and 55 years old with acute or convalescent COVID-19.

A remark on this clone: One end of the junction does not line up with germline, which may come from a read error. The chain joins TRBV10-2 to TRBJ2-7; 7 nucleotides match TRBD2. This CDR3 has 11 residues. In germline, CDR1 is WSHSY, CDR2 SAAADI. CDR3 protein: CASSEGLVTDF. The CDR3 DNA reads TGCGCCAGCAGTGAGGGACTAGTTACGGACTTC.

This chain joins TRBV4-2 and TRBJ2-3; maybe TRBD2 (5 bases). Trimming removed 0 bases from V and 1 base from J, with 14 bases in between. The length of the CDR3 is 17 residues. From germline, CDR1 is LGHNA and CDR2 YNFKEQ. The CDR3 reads CASSQDRTGKGTDTQYF. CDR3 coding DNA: TGTGCCAGCAGCCAAGACCGAACGGGAAAAGGCACAGATACGCAGTATTTT.

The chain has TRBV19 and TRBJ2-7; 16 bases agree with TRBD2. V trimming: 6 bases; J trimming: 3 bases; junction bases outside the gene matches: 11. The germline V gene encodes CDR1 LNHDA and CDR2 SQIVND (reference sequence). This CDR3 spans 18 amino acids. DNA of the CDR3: TGTGCCAGTAGCCCGGGACTAGCGGGAGGGGCCCCTTTCTACGAGCAGTACTTC. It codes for CASSPGLAGGAPFYEQYF.

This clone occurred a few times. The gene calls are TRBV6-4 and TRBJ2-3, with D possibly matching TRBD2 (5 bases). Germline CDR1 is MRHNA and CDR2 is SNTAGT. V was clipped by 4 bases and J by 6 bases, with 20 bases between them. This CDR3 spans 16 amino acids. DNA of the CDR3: TGTGCCAGCAGTGGAAAACTAGTGCCTAGGTCCGATACGCAGTATTTT. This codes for CASSGKLVPRSDTQYF.

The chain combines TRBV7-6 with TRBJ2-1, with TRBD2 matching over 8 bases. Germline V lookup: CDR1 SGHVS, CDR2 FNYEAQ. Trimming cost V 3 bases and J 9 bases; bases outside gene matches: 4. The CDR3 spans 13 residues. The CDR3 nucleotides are TGTGCCAGCAGCTTCGGGGGGGGCATTGAGCAGTTCTTC. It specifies CASSFGGGIEQFF.

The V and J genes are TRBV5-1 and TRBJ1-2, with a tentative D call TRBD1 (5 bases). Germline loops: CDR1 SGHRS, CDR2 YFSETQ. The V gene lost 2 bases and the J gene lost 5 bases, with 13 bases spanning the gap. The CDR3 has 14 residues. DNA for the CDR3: TGCGCCAGCAGCTTCGCTCCAGGGACTTATGGCTACACCTTC. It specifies CASSFAPGTYGYTF.

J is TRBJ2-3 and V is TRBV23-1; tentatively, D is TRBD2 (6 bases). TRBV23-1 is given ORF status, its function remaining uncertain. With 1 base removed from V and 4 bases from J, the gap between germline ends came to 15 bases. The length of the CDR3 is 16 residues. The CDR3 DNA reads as TGCGCCAGCAGTCAATGCCAGGGACCGGGAGCAGATACGCAGTATTTT. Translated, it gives CASSQCQGPGADTQYF.

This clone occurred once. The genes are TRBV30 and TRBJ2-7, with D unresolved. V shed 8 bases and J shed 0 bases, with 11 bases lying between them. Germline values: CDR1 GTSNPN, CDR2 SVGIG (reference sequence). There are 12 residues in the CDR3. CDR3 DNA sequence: TGTGCCGGCCAGGTATCCTCCTACGAGCAGTACTTC. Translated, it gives CAGQVSSYEQYF.

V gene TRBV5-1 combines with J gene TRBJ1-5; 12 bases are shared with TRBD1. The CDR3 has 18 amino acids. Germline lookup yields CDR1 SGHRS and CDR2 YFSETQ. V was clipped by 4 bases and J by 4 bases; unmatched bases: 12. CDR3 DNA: TGCGCCAGCAGCCCGTTCCCGGGACAGGGGGCGAGTAATCAGCCCCAGCATTTT. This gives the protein CASSPFPGQGASNQPQHF.

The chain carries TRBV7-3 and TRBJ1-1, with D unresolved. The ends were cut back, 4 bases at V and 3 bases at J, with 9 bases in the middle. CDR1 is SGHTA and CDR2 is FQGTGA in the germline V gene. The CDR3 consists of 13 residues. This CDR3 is CASSSSGDTEAFF. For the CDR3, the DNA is TGTGCCAGCAGCTCCTCCGGGGACACTGAAGCTTTCTTT.

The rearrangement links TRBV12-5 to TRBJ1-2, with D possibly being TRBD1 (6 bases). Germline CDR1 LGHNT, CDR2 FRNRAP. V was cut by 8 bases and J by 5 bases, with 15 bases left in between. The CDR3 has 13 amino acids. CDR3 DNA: TGTGCTAGTCTCAGGGTGGGACAATATGGCTACACCTTC. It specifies CASLRVGQYGYTF.

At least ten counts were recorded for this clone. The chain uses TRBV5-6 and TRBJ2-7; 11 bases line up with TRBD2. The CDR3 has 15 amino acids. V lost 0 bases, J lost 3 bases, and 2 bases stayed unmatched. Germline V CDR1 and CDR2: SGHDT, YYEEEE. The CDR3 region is CASSLVAGGGYEQYF. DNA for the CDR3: TGTGCCAGCAGCTTGGTAGCGGGAGGGGGCTACGAGCAGTACTTC.

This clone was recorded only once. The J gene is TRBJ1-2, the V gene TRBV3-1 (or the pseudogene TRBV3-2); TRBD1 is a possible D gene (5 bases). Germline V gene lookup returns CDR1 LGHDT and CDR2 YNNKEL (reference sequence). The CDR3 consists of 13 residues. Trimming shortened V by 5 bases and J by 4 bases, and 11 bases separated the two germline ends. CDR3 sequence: CASSNQGGYGYTF. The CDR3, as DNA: TGTGCCAGCAGCAATCAGGGTGGCTATGGCTACACCTTC.

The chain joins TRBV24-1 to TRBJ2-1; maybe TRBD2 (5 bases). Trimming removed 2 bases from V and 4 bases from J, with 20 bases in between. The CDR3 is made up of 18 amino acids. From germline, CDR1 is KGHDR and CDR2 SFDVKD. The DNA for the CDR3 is TGTGCCACCAGTGATTCTCGCGTAATAGAGGGCTCGTACAATGAGCAGTTCTTC. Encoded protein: CATSDSRVIEGSYNEQFF.

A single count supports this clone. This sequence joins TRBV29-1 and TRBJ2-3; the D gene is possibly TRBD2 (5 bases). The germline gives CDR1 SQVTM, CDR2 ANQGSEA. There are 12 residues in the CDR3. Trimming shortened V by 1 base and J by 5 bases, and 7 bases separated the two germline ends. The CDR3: CSVEGERDTQYF. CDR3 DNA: TGCAGCGTTGAAGGGGAGAGAGATACGCAGTATTTT.

CDR3: CAICPTGYNEQFF. The CDR3 bases are TGTGCCATCTGTCCGACGGGGTACAATGAGCAGTTCTTC. The chain carries TRBV10-3 and TRBJ2-1; D may be TRBD2 (5 bases). V lost 8 bases to trimming and J lost 4 bases, with 12 bases between them. The CDR3 has 13 amino acids. CDR1 and CDR2 (germline): ENHRY, SYGVKD.

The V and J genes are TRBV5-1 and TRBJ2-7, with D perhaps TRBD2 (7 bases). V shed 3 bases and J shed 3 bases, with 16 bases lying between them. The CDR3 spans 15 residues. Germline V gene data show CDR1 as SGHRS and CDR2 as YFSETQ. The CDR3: CASSSRWGGFYEQYF. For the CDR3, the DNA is TGCGCCAGCAGCTCCCGGTGGGGGGGCTTCTACGAGCAGTACTTC.

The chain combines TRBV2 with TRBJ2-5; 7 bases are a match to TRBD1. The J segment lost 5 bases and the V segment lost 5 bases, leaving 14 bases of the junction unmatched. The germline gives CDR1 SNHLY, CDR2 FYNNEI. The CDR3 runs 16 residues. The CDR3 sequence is CASSRGQVRKEETQYF. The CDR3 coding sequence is TGTGCCAGCAGTAGAGGACAGGTCCGCAAAGAGGAGACCCAGTACTTC.

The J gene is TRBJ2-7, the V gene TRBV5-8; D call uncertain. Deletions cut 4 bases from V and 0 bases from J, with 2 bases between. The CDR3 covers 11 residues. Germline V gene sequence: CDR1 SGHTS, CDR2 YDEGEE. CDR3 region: CASSHSYEQYF. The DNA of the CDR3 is TGTGCCAGCAGCCACTCCTACGAGCAGTACTTC.

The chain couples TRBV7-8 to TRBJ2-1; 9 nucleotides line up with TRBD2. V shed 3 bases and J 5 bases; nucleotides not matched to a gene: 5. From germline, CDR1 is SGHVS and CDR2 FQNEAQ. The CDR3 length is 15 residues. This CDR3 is CASSFSAGGDNEQFF. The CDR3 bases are TGTGCCAGCAGCTTTTCCGCGGGAGGGGACAATGAGCAGTTCTTC.

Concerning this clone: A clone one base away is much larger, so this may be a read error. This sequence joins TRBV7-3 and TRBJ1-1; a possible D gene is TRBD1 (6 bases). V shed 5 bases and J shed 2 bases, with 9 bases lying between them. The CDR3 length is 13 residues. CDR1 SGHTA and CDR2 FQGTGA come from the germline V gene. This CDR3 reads CASSQQGNTEAFF. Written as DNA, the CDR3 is TGTGCCAGCAGCCAACAGGGTAACACTGAAGCTTTCTTT. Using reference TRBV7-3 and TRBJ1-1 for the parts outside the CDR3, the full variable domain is GAGVSQTPSNKVTEKGKYVELRCDPISGHTALYWYRQSLGQGPEFLIYFQGTGAADDSGLPNDRFFAVRPEGSVSTLKIQRTERGDSAVYLCASSQQGNTEAFFGQGTRLTVV.

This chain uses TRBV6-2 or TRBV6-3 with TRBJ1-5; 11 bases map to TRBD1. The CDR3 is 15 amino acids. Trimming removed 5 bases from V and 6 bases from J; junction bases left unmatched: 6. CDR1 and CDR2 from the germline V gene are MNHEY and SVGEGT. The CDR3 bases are TGTGCCAGCAGTCCGACCGGACAGGGGGCTCAGCCCCAGCATTTT. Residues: CASSPTGQGAQPQHF.

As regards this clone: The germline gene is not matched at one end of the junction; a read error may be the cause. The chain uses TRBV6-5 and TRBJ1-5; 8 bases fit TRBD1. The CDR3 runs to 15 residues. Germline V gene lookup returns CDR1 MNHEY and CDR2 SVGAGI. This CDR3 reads CAGSPGGAGNQPQHF. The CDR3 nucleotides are TGTGCCGGCAGCCCAGGGGGCGCAGGCAATCAGCCCCAGCATTTT.

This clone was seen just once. CDR3 bases: TGTGCCTGGAGTGGACTAGCGGGGGGGAGGAGCTCCTACAATGAGCAGTTCTTC. Residues: CAWSGLAGGRSSYNEQFF. The J gene is TRBJ2-1, the V gene TRBV30; TRBD2 matches 14 bases. V lost 1 base and J lost 0; bases outside the gene matches: 5. This CDR3 comprises 18 residues. The germline V gene has CDR1 GTSNPN and CDR2 SVGIG (reference sequence).

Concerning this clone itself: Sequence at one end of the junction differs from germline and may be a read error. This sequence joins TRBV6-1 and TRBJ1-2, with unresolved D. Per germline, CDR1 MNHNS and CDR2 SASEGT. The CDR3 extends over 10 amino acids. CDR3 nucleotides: TGTGCCAGCAGTGAACGATCAGTAAGCTTC. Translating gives CASSERSVSF.